These T cell receptor beta chains were read from a single sample in a study of cytomegalovirus exposure and HLA in healthy donors. Method: immunoSEQ multiplex PCR; TCRdb's copy keeps in-frame clones and lacks some. The top ten clones hold 0.71% of a sample with approximately 220,000 clones, approximately 88% of them seen once. Input material: PBMCs. These receptors were collected from a boy between 2 and 10 years old in good health and CMV-seronegative. Both conserved end residues are part of each CDR3. D genes are given only for firm matches. Only part of the rows carry a size: once, few, many, or a class if the clone is expanded.

>TRBD2|-|TRBJ2-3|TRBV2
TGTGCCAGCAGTTCCCTAGCGGGGGTTTCAGATACGCAGTATTTT
CASSSLAGVSDTQYF
>TRBD2|-|TRBJ2-7|TRBV5-6
TGTGCCAGCGGTAGCGGGGCAGCCTACGAGCAGTACTTC
CASGSGAAYEQYF
>TRBD1|-|TRBJ2-7|TRBV10-3
TGTGCCATCAGTGAGCCAGAACAGGGGGTCGACGAGCAGTACTTC
CAISEPEQGVDEQYF
>TRBD1|few|TRBJ1-5|TRBV6-1
TGTGCCAGCAGTGGGGACAGGGAATCTCAGCCCCAGCATTTT
CASSGDRESQPQHF
>TRBD1|-|TRBJ2-1|TRBV6-6
TGTGCCAGCAGTCGGGACAGGGGGCTGGGTGAGCAGTTCTTC
CASSRDRGLGEQFF
>-|-|TRBJ2-7|TRBV9
TGTGCCAGCAGCGTAGTTGACGGGTACGAGCAGTACTTC
CASSVVDGYEQYF
>TRBD2|-|TRBJ2-2|TRBV6-5
TGTGCCAGCAGCCCCCGGGGGGCCGGGGAGCTGTTTTTT
CASSPRGAGELFF
>-|-|TRBJ2-1|TRBV5-1
TGCGCCAGCAGCTTTACGGGGGATTACAATGAGCAGTTCTTC
CASSFTGDYNEQFF
>TRBD1|few|TRBJ1-1|TRBV5-1
TGCGCCAGCAGCTTATACAGGGGAGAGACTGAAGCTTTCTTT
CASSLYRGETEAFF
>TRBD2|-|TRBJ2-2|TRBV6-5
TGTGCCAGCAGTTACGGCGGGCTAGCGGCCGGGGAGCTGTTTTTT
CASSYGGLAAGELFF
>-|-|TRBJ1-1|TRBV7-9
TGTGCCAGCAGCCCTAGGCGGAACACTGAAGCTTTCTTT
CASSPRRNTEAFF